This T cell receptor (beta chain) originates from a study of cytomegalovirus exposure and HLA in healthy donors. Overall study findings and caveats: Overall, approximately 180 TCR beta chains were annotated as cytomegalovirus-associated.

Per the germline V gene, CDR1 is SGHRS and CDR2 is YFSETQ. V dropped 0 bases and J dropped 3 bases, with 13 bases sitting between them. The length of the CDR3 is 16 residues. Of note for this clone: Its antigen remains unknown.

This PCR relied on a set of 60 Vbeta primers and 13 Jbeta primers. This table comes from immunoSEQ multiplex PCR, and its TCRdb copy is limited to in-frame clones, with some not included. This sample yields more than 90,000 clones, of which 55% to 80% are seen a single time; roughly 2% belongs to the top ten. The specimen was PBMCs. The rearrangement joins TRBV5-1 to TRBJ2-1; D not resolved. The TCR comes from a woman in her twenties or thirties in good health and CMV-seronegative. This chain's CDR3 is CASSLGEVVLYNEQFF. The CDR3 bases are TGCGCCAGCAGCTTGGGCGAAGTTGTCCTCTACAATGAGCAGTTCTTC.